In this sample, the clone carrying this TCR beta chain turned up many times. These data are taken from a study of T-cell reconstitution after alpha-beta-depleted transplantation in children. CDR3 size: 13 residues. From germline, CDR1 is DFQATT and CDR2 SNEGSKA (reference sequence). V gave up 6 bases and J gave up 1 base, with 10 bases separating them. Library preparation (for TCRbeta) was performed with unique molecular identifiers. TCRdb itself ran the PCR reads through MiXCR, one entry per CDR3 protein. The sample lists 600,000 to 700,000 distinct CDR3 sequences; under 15% were seen once. V and J are TRBV20-1 and TRBJ1-5; D unresolved. The TCR comes from a girl aged 2 to 10 with congenital amegakaryocytic thrombocytopenia, due to receive a stem cell transplant. Material: PBMCs, obtained before TCRalphabeta/CD19-depleted stem cell transplant. CDR3 coding DNA: TGCAGTGCCGAAGACCGGAGCAATCAGCCCCAGCATTTT. Residues: CSAEDRSNQPQHF.